This T cell receptor (beta chain) was observed in a study of T cells in Graves' hyperthyroidism and ophthalmopathy (dated by TCRdb to about 2019). In the study overall: Peripheral blood was sampled at the time of initial diagnosis, prior to any treatment. To identify distinguishing TCR V-J signatures, a discovery cohort of some 100 patients was used, comprising roughly 45 with Graves' ophthalmopathy and roughly 60 with stable Graves' hyperthyroidism. An independent validation cohort of fewer than 20 hyperthyroidism patients and about 16 patients who later progressed to ophthalmopathy tested prospective prediction of ophthalmopathy. The roughly 100 discovery patients were randomly divided into training and test sets at a 7:3 ratio. In roughly six Graves' hyperthyroidism patients, the study also compared T-cell repertoires from thyroid tissue with T-cell repertoires from blood. Once sampling was done, hyperthyroidism patients were given methimazole at a starting dose of 30 mg daily, whereas ophthalmopathy patients were given high-dose intravenous methylprednisolone. The paper reports TCR Vbeta CDR3 sequencing of fewer than 150 peripheral blood samples: around 41 ophthalmopathy, under 85 hyperthyroidism and around 17 progressor patients.

General findings and caveats noted by the study authors: In validation, progression to ophthalmopathy was predicted by the model with more than 65% sensitivity and 72.22% specificity, a median of around 6.5 months before onset. No statistical method was used to fix the sample size in advance, and group allocation was not hidden from the investigators. A model built on a 13 V-J signature distinguished ophthalmopathy from stable hyperthyroidism, reaching about 88% sensitivity and around 81% specificity in cross-validation and 80%/75% in testing. Most expanded thyroid clonotypes (frequency above 0.001) were also detected in blood, a finding suggesting that blood repertoires may reflect thyroid immune responses.

TCR beta CDR3 regions were amplified from RNA transcripts. The TCR CDR3 was subjected to a first round of RT-PCR using the HTBI primer set and the Qiagen OneStep RT-PCR kit. The libraries were constructed in a second round of multiplex PCR and then size-selected and purified. Paired-end sequencing of the libraries was performed with 100 bp reads on an Illumina HiSeq2000. The paper's processing steps were these. SOAPnuke was used to process the raw data, throwing out any read that contained adapters or uncalled bases, had a mean Phred below 15, or lacked an exact constant-primer or identifier match. COPE v1.2.5 was used to merge the high-quality paired reads, and each unique nucleotide sequence was defined as a clonotype. MiTCR v1.1 was used to align the clonotypes against IMGT TRBV, TRBD and TRBJ reference segments. The analysis was restricted to V-J combinations with a frequency above 0.0001, which together covered 99% to 99.2% of the repertoires. A TCS score was defined as the ratio between F50 (clonal expansion) and ExV (chaos), using BLOSUM62-based TCRdist between CDR3 peptides within each V-J. Welch's t-statistics and random forest reduced approximately 520 V-J features to some 14, which were used in a naive Bayes classifier (R e1071). TCRdb reprocessing: public reads trimmed at Q25 with fastp, clones called with MiXCR, in-frame beta chains kept. Rows are combined by CDR3 protein, so each entry shows the most common genes and DNA. For this entry, the V and J calls and clone size follow TCRdb and not the study's own pipeline. In all, the sample holds roughly 250,000 distinct CDR3 sequences, and approximately 20% of those were seen once. Of the sample, roughly 60% is held by the ten largest clones.

Moderately to severely active disease, a Clinical Activity Score of at least 3, a NOSPECS grade of at least 4, and a duration under 3 months were present in ophthalmopathy patients. Any patient with an uncontrolled infection, another autoimmune disease, pregnancy or lactation was excluded. Clinical symptoms, serum thyroxine and TRAb, thyroid ultrasound, and orbital computed tomography formed the basis for the diagnoses. PBMCs were separated from under 12 ml of fresh peripheral blood using Ficoll-Paque density gradient centrifugation. Trizol reagent was used to extract total RNA, and RNA quality was then checked on an Agilent 2100 Bioanalyzer. This clonotype was counted many times. The antigen this receptor binds is unknown. Base qualities are not recorded, but no much larger clone differs from it by a single base. The trim is 2 bases for V and 0 bases for J, with a gap of 11 bases between the germline ends. The cysteine opens and the phenylalanine closes a CDR3 of 16 amino acids. Just the 48-base CDR3 DNA is kept, in frame starting at base 1.

This chain joins TRBV12-3 or TRBV12-4 to TRBJ2-1; the D call is tentative, TRBD1 or TRBD2, as each matches 6 bases. The sample was blood. This clonotype was obtained from a man under 40 with Graves' ophthalmopathy. The sequence in DNA is TGTGCCAGCAGTTTAAGGGGGGAAGTCTCCTACAATGAGCAGTTCTTC. Translated, it gives CASSLRGEVSYNEQFF.